This paragraph covers one TCR beta chain sequence. What it binds is unknown. A junction boundary mismatches the germline segment, possibly from a read error. The source of the sample is a study of T cell repertoires in cytomegalovirus infection. Study in general: Matching HLA type and CMV infection were both indicated by public TCR beta signatures.

The CDR3 runs to 15 residues. Germline CDR1 LNHNV, CDR2 YYDKDF (reference sequence). Overall study results and limits: CMV-specific TCR beta clonotypes restricted by HLA-C dominated the ex vivo response. Carriers of CMV plus the relevant HLA were identified by cumulative public TCR beta family frequency.

TCRdb used MiXCR to reprocess the reads, holding one entry per CDR3 protein. This sample has about 360,000 distinct CDR3 sequences, with around a sixth found just once. The chain recombines TRBV15 with TRBJ2-5; TRBD2 aligns across 8 bases. This receptor was identified in a human donor in good health (CMV status not recorded). Some clones in this sample may be carry-over from other donors' samples. Material: PBMCs. The CDR3 bases are TGTGCCACCAGCAGCCAAGTGAGCGGGGGTGGGACCCAGTGCTTC. Its protein is CATSSQVSGGGTQCF.